Following are 23 T cell receptor beta chains from one sample sequenced in a study of blood T cell repertoires in COVID-19. Produced via immunoSEQ multiplex PCR; TCRdb's table is partial and in-frame only. The sample includes about 310,000 clones, more than 70% seen only once; the top ten take about 7.8%. Sample: peripheral blood. These receptors were taken from a woman aged 50 to 60 who had recovered from COVID-19.

V is TRBV6-4 and J is TRBJ2-3; D remains unclear. CDR3 length equals 13 residues. V shed 4 bases and J shed 0 bases, with 5 bases lying between them. Germline CDR1 MRHNA, CDR2 SNTAGT. The CDR3 DNA sequence: TGTGCCAGCAGTGGGAGCAGCACAGATACGCAGTATTTT. It translates to CASSGSSTDTQYF.

The chain uses TRBV7-8 and TRBJ2-7; the match to TRBD1 covers 8 bases. CDR3 length: 13 residues. Unmatched junction bases numbered 3, after V lost 7 bases and J lost 1 base. CDR1 and CDR2 from the germline V gene are SGHVS and FQNEAQ. The CDR3 region is CASTRTGSYEQYF. CDR3 sequence (DNA): TGTGCCAGCACCAGGACAGGGTCCTACGAGCAGTACTTC.

This chain links TRBV28 with TRBJ2-7, with D maybe TRBD2 (6 bases). The length of the CDR3 is 15 residues. The germline V gene encodes CDR1 MDHEN and CDR2 SYDVKM. With 5 bases removed from V and 5 bases from J, the gap between germline ends came to 19 bases. CDR3 coding DNA: TGTGCCAGCAGTACACGCTTGCAGAGGGAGGACGAGCAGTACTTC. Its protein is CASSTRLQREDEQYF.

In this sample, this clone turned up a few times. V usage is TRBV7-8 and J usage is TRBJ2-7; TRBD2 might be the D (5 bases). Germline V CDR1 and CDR2: SGHVS, FQNEAQ. The germline V and J ends were trimmed by 2 bases and 1 base, with 9 bases remaining between them. The CDR3 contains 14 residues. The CDR3 DNA reads as TGTGCCAGCAGCTTATCTAGAGGGTCCTACGAGCAGTACTTC. It is translated as CASSLSRGSYEQYF.

This chain connects TRBV5-8 to TRBJ2-5, with D perhaps matching TRBD1 (5 bases). With 0 bases removed from V and 2 bases from J, the gap between germline ends came to 14 bases. The V gene's germline CDR1 is SGHTS and CDR2 YDEGEE. CDR3 length: 16 residues. CDR3 bases: TGTGCCAGCAGCTTGGTTTTGAGGACACCTCAAGAGACCCAGTACTTC. Translating gives CASSLVLRTPQETQYF.

The chain carries TRBV7-9 and TRBJ1-2, with 7 bases lining up with TRBD1. With 0 bases clipped from V and 8 bases from J, the junction kept 6 bases outside the gene matches. The CDR3 extends over 14 amino acids. The germline CDR1 and CDR2 sequences are SEHNR and FQNEAQ (reference sequence). In DNA form, the CDR3 reads TGTGCCAGCAGCTTAGCGGGGACAGCGGAAGGCTACACCTTC. As protein: CASSLAGTAEGYTF.

The rearrangement joins TRBV28 to TRBJ2-7; D is perhaps TRBD1 (6 bases). Germline CDR1 is MDHEN and CDR2 is SYDVKM. The CDR3 is 14 residues long. Trimming stripped 4 bases from V and 6 bases from J, with 16 bases between. The chain's CDR3 is CASSWTAGIREQYF. CDR3 nucleotide sequence: TGTGCCAGCAGTTGGACAGCAGGTATACGCGAGCAGTACTTC.

The chain is built from TRBV3-1 (or the pseudogene TRBV3-2) and TRBJ2-3; TRBD1 aligns across 8 bases. CDR1 and CDR2 (germline): LGHDT, YNNKEL (reference sequence). J was trimmed by 3 bases and V by 0 bases; bases with no gene match: 5. The CDR3 spans 16 residues. CDR3 in amino acids: CASSQDPRGRTDTQYF. As DNA, the CDR3 is TGTGCCAGCAGCCAAGATCCCAGGGGGCGGACAGATACGCAGTATTTT.

The chain employs TRBV30 and TRBJ2-7; the match to TRBD2 covers 9 bases. CDR1 GTSNPN and CDR2 SVGIG come from the germline V gene (reference sequence). V was pared by 0 bases and J by 3 bases, with 6 bases of the junction left unmatched. This CDR3 is built from 15 residues. CDR3 loop: CAWSVLGGGVYEQYF. CDR3 in DNA: TGTGCCTGGAGTGTTTTGGGCGGGGGGGTCTACGAGCAGTACTTC.

This clone was recorded a few times. The chain is built from TRBV5-5 and TRBJ1-1; D is ambiguous. This CDR3 contains 15 residues. Germline loops: CDR1 SGHKS, CDR2 YYEKEE (reference sequence). Trimming stripped 0 bases from V and 6 bases from J, with 15 bases between. The CDR3, as DNA: TGTGCCAGCAGCTTGGATCCTGCTTTGGGCTCTGAAGCTTTCTTT. It encodes CASSLDPALGSEAFF.

The chain carries TRBV10-3 and TRBJ2-7; D is unclear. CDR1 is ENHRY, CDR2 SYGVKD, per germline. V dropped 4 bases and J dropped 3 bases, with 10 bases sitting between them. This CDR3 is built from 13 residues. The CDR3 sequence: CAISGNRGYEQYF. The CDR3 DNA is TGTGCCATCAGTGGAAACCGCGGCTACGAGCAGTACTTC.

This chain uses TRBV18 with TRBJ2-7, with no clear D. Per the germline V gene, CDR1 is KGHSH and CDR2 is LQKENI. CDR3 size: 15 residues. Trimming pared 3 bases from V and 4 bases from J, leaving 16 bases between. The CDR3 coding sequence is TGTGCCAGCTCACCCCAGAGTGCGCGGCAATACGAGCAGTACTTC. It translates to CASSPQSARQYEQYF.

The chain is built from TRBV15 and TRBJ1-2; 8 nucleotides agree with TRBD1. CDR3 size: 17 residues. Germline-derived CDR1 and CDR2 are LNHNV and YYDKDF (reference sequence). The ends lost 5 bases at V and 0 bases at J; junction bases unmatched: 11. The CDR3 loop is CATSRRTGSGSNYGYTF. In DNA, the CDR3 is TGTGCCACCAGCCGTCGGACAGGGAGTGGGTCTAACTATGGCTACACCTTC.

The chain recombines TRBV19 with TRBJ1-1; possible D gene TRBD1, 6 bases. Germline CDR1 is LNHDA and CDR2 is SQIVND (reference sequence). This CDR3 spans 14 amino acids. Trimming removed 6 bases at V and 4 bases at J, with 15 bases between. CDR3 loop: CASSYRESITEAFF. Written as DNA, the CDR3 is TGTGCCAGTAGCTACAGGGAATCAATCACTGAAGCTTTCTTT. Using reference TRBV19 and TRBJ1-1 for the parts outside the CDR3, the full variable domain is DGGITQSPKYLFRKEGQNVTLSCEQNLNHDAMYWYRQDPGQGLRLIYYSQIVNDFQKGDIAEGYSVSREKKESFPLTVTSAQKNPTAFYLCASSYRESITEAFFGQGTRLTVV.

The V gene is TRBV19, the J gene TRBJ2-5; the D gene is possibly TRBD2 (5 bases). The CDR3 loop spans 15 amino acids. Germline CDR1 and CDR2: LNHDA and SQIVND (reference sequence). V lost 7 bases, J lost 1 base, and 16 bases lay in between. CDR3 DNA: TGTGCCAGTAAATGGGCAGCGGTTCCCCAAGAGACCCAGTACTTC. It yields the protein CASKWAAVPQETQYF. Full variable domain (missing parts from reference TRBV19 and TRBJ2-5): DGGITQSPKYLFRKEGQNVTLSCEQNLNHDAMYWYRQDPGQGLRLIYYSQIVNDFQKGDIAEGYSVSREKKESFPLTVTSAQKNPTAFYLCASKWAAVPQETQYFGPGTRLLVL.

This clone has more than one count but fewer than ten. The chain couples TRBV4-3 to TRBJ2-7; D is undetermined. The germline gives CDR1 LGHNA, CDR2 YSLEER. With 0 bases removed from V and 3 bases from J, the gap between germline ends came to 12 bases. The CDR3 runs 15 residues. The CDR3 DNA reads as TGCGCCAGCAGCCAAGATCTGGCAGGTGGCTACGAGCAGTACTTC. It translates to CASSQDLAGGYEQYF.

The chain links TRBV28 to TRBJ1-5; TRBD1 is a possible D gene (5 bases). Germline V CDR1 and CDR2: MDHEN, SYDVKM. The CDR3 loop spans 17 amino acids. The V gene lost 6 bases and the J gene lost 1 base, with 19 bases spanning the gap. This chain's CDR3 is CASSPTGDLPSNQPQHF. DNA for the CDR3: TGTGCCAGCAGCCCAACAGGCGATTTGCCGAGCAATCAGCCCCAGCATTTT.

In its sample, this clone was seen a few times. It may be a read error: a sequence one base away is much more abundant. Different DNA sequences within this sample yield the same CDR3. The rearrangement links TRBV4-3 to TRBJ2-1; TRBD2 aligns across 10 bases. This CDR3 contains 16 residues. V dropped 0 bases and J dropped 8; count of bases not matched to a gene: 7. Germline CDR1 LGHNA, CDR2 YSLEER. The CDR3 is CASSQDRLAGVYEQFF. The CDR3 DNA reads as TGCGCCAGCAGCCAAGATCGGCTAGCGGGAGTATATGAGCAGTTCTTC.

A note on this clone: A read error may produce the germline difference seen at one junction end. The V gene is TRBV7-2, the J gene TRBJ2-5; TRBD2 matches at 7 bases. The CDR3 length is 17 residues. Per the germline V gene, CDR1 is SGHTA and CDR2 is FQGNSA. The CDR3 here is CASSLAVAGRFQETQYF. The DNA for the CDR3 is TGTGCCAGCAGCCTAGCGGTGGCAGGTCGGTTCCAAGAGACCCAGTACTTC.

The chain joins TRBV12-3 or TRBV12-4 to TRBJ2-1; D uncertain. The V end was cut by 7 bases, the J end by 13 bases, with 14 bases between. The CDR3 consists of 11 residues. The CDR3 sequence is CASTLGKRQFF. The CDR3 nucleotides read TGTGCCAGCACCCTGGGTAAGCGCCAGTTCTTC.

The chain has TRBV3-1 (or the pseudogene TRBV3-2) and TRBJ2-7, with 7 positions matching TRBD2. Trimming removed 4 bases from V and 6 bases from J; junction bases left unmatched: 3. The germline V gene encodes CDR1 LGHDT and CDR2 YNNKEL (reference sequence). The CDR3 length is 12 residues. The CDR3 sequence is CASSRERGEQYF. The CDR3 bases are TGTGCCAGCAGCCGGGAGCGGGGCGAGCAGTACTTC.

This sequence joins TRBV3-1 (or the pseudogene TRBV3-2) and TRBJ2-6; tentatively, D is TRBD1 (5 bases). There are 19 residues in the CDR3. V lost 0 bases to trimming and J lost 2 bases, with 17 bases between them. Germline V CDR1 and CDR2: LGHDT, YNNKEL (reference sequence). In nucleotides, the CDR3 is TGTGCCAGCAGCCAAGATACAAACAGGTTAACTACTGGGGCCAACGTCCTGACTTTC. Encoded protein: CASSQDTNRLTTGANVLTF.

This chain uses TRBV6-5 with TRBJ1-5; 10 positions match TRBD1. The trim removed 7 bases at V and 6 bases at J, leaving 9 bases unmatched. CDR1 is MNHEY, CDR2 SVGAGI, per germline. The CDR3 runs 15 residues. CDR3 protein: CASKGMGQGTQPQHF. The CDR3 nucleotides read TGTGCCAGCAAAGGGATGGGACAGGGGACTCAGCCCCAGCATTTT.